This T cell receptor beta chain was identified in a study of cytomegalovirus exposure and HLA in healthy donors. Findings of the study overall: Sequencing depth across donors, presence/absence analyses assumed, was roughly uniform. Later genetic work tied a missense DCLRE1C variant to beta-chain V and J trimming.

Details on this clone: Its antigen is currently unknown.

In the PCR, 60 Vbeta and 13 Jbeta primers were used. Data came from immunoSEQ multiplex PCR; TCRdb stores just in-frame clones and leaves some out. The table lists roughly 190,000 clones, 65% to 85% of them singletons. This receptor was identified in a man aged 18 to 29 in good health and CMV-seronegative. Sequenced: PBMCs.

CDR3 nucleotides: TGCGCCAGCAGCCAACCCGCAGTGGGGGCAGGGGTTGGCTATGGCTACACCTTC. Protein: CASSQPAVGAGVGYGYTF. This rearrangement joins TRBV4-1 to TRBJ1-2; D possibly corresponds to TRBD1 (6 bases). The germline V and J ends were trimmed by 2 bases and 4 bases, with 23 bases remaining between them. There are 18 residues in the CDR3. Germline CDR1 MGHRA, CDR2 YSYEKL.